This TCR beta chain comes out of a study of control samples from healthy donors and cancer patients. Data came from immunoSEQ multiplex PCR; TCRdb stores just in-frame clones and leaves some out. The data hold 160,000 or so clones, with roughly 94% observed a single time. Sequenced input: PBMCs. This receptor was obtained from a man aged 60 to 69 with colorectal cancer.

CDR3 residues: CASSVRSGSGDTQYF. The CDR3 nucleotides read TGTGCCAGCAGCGTACGGTCTGGGTCGGGAGATACGCAGTATTTT. The chain joins TRBV9 to TRBJ2-3; D is uncertain. The V and J ends lost 1 base and 5 bases respectively, with 14 bases between them. The CDR3 runs 15 residues. Germline CDR1 is SGDLS and CDR2 is YYNGEE.